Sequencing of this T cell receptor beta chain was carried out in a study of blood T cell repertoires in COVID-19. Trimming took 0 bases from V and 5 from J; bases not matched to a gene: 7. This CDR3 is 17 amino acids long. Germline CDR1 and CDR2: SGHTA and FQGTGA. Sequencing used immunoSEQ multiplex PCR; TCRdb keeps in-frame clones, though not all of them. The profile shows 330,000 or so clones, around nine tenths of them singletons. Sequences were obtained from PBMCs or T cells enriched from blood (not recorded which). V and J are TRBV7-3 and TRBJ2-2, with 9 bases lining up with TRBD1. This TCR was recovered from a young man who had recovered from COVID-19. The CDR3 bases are TGTGCCAGCAGCTTAACAATGGGACAGGGTTCGACCGGGGAGCTGTTTTTT. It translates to CASSLTMGQGSTGELFF.